This TCR beta chain was sequenced in a study of cytomegalovirus exposure and HLA in healthy donors. The PCR was carried out with 60 Vbeta primers and 13 Jbeta primers. This table comes from immunoSEQ multiplex PCR, and its TCRdb copy is limited to in-frame clones, with some not included. The table records approximately 96,000 clones, around 67% of them present only once. Overall study results and limits: Productive status was seen about 87% or about 30% of the time for most TCR beta V segments in an earlier analysis. Cytomegalovirus status was reportedly diagnosed by the classifier with high sensitivity and specificity.

CDR3 length: 16 residues. The V and J ends lost 4 bases and 1 base respectively, with 14 bases between them. Germline CDR1 and CDR2: SGHDT and YYEEEE. On this clone: What it binds is not known.

Source material: PBMCs. The V call is TRBV5-6, the J call TRBJ2-2; no reliable D call. This receptor was identified in a male donor in good health and CMV-seronegative. The CDR3 DNA is TGTGCCAGCAGCCAACTCCATTTGGTGAACACCGGGGAGCTGTTTTTT. Translating gives CASSQLHLVNTGELFF.